A selection of T cell receptor beta chains follows, all from one sample in a study of CD8 T cells in Susac syndrome. TCRdb re-called the immunoSEQ multiplex PCR reads through MiXCR, storing one row per CDR3 protein. The data show 150,000 to 200,000 distinct CDR3 sequences, around nine tenths seen once. Sequenced material: CD4+ T cells from PBMCs. These receptors all stem from a human donor with Susac syndrome. The CDR3 runs from the conserved cysteine through the conserved F or W. A D gene is named only where the DNA matches it firmly. Size is omitted from some rows. Given values are once, few, many or a class for expanded clones.

clone_size	v_call	j_call	d_call	cdr3_length	cdr3_nt	cdr3_aa
few	TRBV2	TRBJ2-5	.	11	TGTGCCAGCAGTGAAGGAGAGACCCAGTACTTC	CASSEGETQYF
once	TRBV5-1	TRBJ1-2	.	14	TGCGCCAGCAGCCGTGAGGGGGTTTTAGACGGCTACACCTTC	CASSREGVLDGYTF
once	TRBV30	TRBJ1-4	TRBD1	14	TGTGCCTGGAGGGGACAGGGGGCAGTTGAAAAACTGTTTTTT	CAWRGQGAVEKLFF
few	TRBV5-6	TRBJ2-7	.	15	TGTGCCAGCAGCTCCTGGGGGGACGGTCGCTACGAGCAGTACTTC	CASSSWGDGRYEQYF
once	TRBV10-3	TRBJ2-7	.	13	TGTGCCATCAGTGAGCTGGATTCCTACGAGCAGTACTTC	CAISELDSYEQYF
.	TRBV18	TRBJ1-1	.	16	TGTGCCAGCTCACCGGGCACTATGGAGGTGAACACTGAAGCTTTCTTT	CASSPGTMEVNTEAFF
.	TRBV29-1	TRBJ1-2	.	10	TGCAGCGTTGACGGAGGCGGCTACACCTTC	CSVDGGGYTF
.	TRBV5-8	TRBJ1-2	.	15	TGTGCCAGCAGCTTGTTCCGGAAAACTAACTATGGCTACACCTTC	CASSLFRKTNYGYTF
.	TRBV6-1	TRBJ2-7	TRBD2	14	TGTGCCAGCAGTTCGACTAGCGGGGGCTACGAGCAGTACTTC	CASSSTSGGYEQYF
once	TRBV20-1	TRBJ2-3	.	13	TGCAGTGCTAGCGAAACGAGCACAGATACGCAGTATTTT	CSASETSTDTQYF
.	TRBV3-1	TRBJ1-1	.	15	TGTGCCAGCAGCCAGAGGGGGGGATCCAACACTGAAGCTTTCTTT	CASSQRGGSNTEAFF
.	TRBV4-1	TRBJ1-3	TRBD1	16	TGCGCCAGCAGCCAAGCTCCTACAGGGGTCGGAAACACCATATATTTT	CASSQAPTGVGNTIYF
.	TRBV16	TRBJ1-5	.	14	TGTGCCAGCAGCCAATCATCAGGGGATCAGCCCCAGCATTTT	CASSQSSGDQPQHF
.	TRBV4-2	TRBJ2-3	TRBD2	19	TGTGCCAGCAGCCGACGTAGCGGGGGGGCTTACATCAGCACAGATACGCAGTATTTT	CASSRRSGGAYISTDTQYF
.	TRBV7-8	TRBJ2-5	TRBD2	15	TGTGCCAGCAGCTTAGTACGGGGGGAAGGGGAGACCCAGTACTTC	CASSLVRGEGETQYF
.	TRBV2	TRBJ1-2	.	13	TGCGCCAGCAAAGACCATTTGGGTTATGGCTACACCTTC	CASKDHLGYGYTF
.	TRBV30	TRBJ2-1	TRBD1	13	TGTGCCTGGAGTACCCAGGGGGACGATGAGCAGTTCTTC	CAWSTQGDDEQFF
few	TRBV7-3	TRBJ2-7	.	12	TGTGCCAGCGGCGTCCAGGGTGGGGAGCAGTACTTC	CASGVQGGEQYF
.	TRBV12-3/TRBV12-4	TRBJ2-3	.	12	TGTGCCAGCATGCCGTTTGGAGATACGCAGTATTTT	CASMPFGDTQYF
.	TRBV28	TRBJ2-7	.	13	TGTGCCAGCAGACGACCGGGGGTCCACGAGCAGTACTTC	CASRRPGVHEQYF
.	TRBV29-1	TRBJ2-1	.	17	TGCAGCGTTGTTGTCTCTTTCGGGGTTCGCTCCTACAATGAGCAGTTCTTC	CSVVVSFGVRSYNEQFF
.	TRBV30	TRBJ2-5	.	12	TGTGCCTGGAGGGCTTACCAAGAGACCCAGTACTTC	CAWRAYQETQYF
few	TRBV6-5	TRBJ1-4	TRBD1	16	TGTGCCAGCAGTTCCCATCAGACAGGGGCGGATGAAAAACTGTTTTTT	CASSSHQTGADEKLFF
.	TRBV7-3	TRBJ2-2	.	15	TGTGCCAGCAGCCCCACGCCTACGAACACCGGGGAGCTGTTTTTT	CASSPTPTNTGELFF
few	TRBV5-1	TRBJ2-7	.	13	TGCGCCAGCAGTCGGGACCTAAAGTACGAGCAGTACTTC	CASSRDLKYEQYF
.	TRBV3-1	TRBJ1-2	.	14	TGTGCCAGCAGCCAAGGGTATCGAGGGACGGGCTACACCTTC	CASSQGYRGTGYTF
.	TRBV19	TRBJ1-5	TRBD1	20	TGTGCCAGTAGTATAATCCGGGACAGGGGAGGGTTTTATAGCAATCAGCCCCAGCATTTT	CASSIIRDRGGFYSNQPQHF
.	TRBV27	TRBJ2-5	.	14	TGTGCCAGCACCGAATCTGGACTACGACAGACCCAGTACTTC	CASTESGLRQTQYF
once	TRBV6-2/TRBV6-3	TRBJ2-1	TRBD2	19	TGTGCCAGCAGCCCCATAGGGAGCGGGGGGTCCCACACCTACAATGAGCAGTTCTTC	CASSPIGSGGSHTYNEQFF
.	TRBV6-6	TRBJ2-1	.	16	TGTGCCAGCAGCCGTGTTCTGTCGGTAGGGGTCGATGAGCAGTTCTTC	CASSRVLSVGVDEQFF
.	TRBV4-2	TRBJ2-7	TRBD2	18	TGTGCCAGCAGCCAACTCCAGGGACTAGCGGGAGAGACCTACGAGCAGTACTTC	CASSQLQGLAGETYEQYF
.	TRBV20-1	TRBJ2-7	TRBD2	12	TGCAGTCTAGCGGGGGGCTCCTACGAGCAGTACTTC	CSLAGGSYEQYF
.	TRBV12-3/TRBV12-4	TRBJ2-7	TRBD1	19	TGTGCCAGCAGCCGCGTCGGACAGGGGGCGCCCCGCAGGGCCTACGAGCAGTACTTC	CASSRVGQGAPRRAYEQYF
.	TRBV5-4	TRBJ2-5	.	14	TGTGCCAGCAGCGTCAAAGGGACTGCAACTACCCAGTACTTC	CASSVKGTATTQYF
.	TRBV5-1	TRBJ2-1	.	14	TGCGCCAGCAGCTCCGGAAGGGGGGGCAATGAGCAGTTCTTC	CASSSGRGGNEQFF
.	TRBV6-1	TRBJ2-7	TRBD1	13	TGTGCCACAGACAGGGGGCCTAACTACGAGCAGTACTTC	CATDRGPNYEQYF
.	TRBV6-4	TRBJ2-7	.	21	TGTGCCAGCAGTGACCCCGAAATCACACTAGATGAATCAGACAGTTCCTACGAGCAGTACTTC	CASSDPEITLDESDSSYEQYF
.	TRBV9	TRBJ2-5	TRBD1	14	TGTGCCAGCAGCGGACTCACAGGGGGAGAGACCCAGTACTTC	CASSGLTGGETQYF
few	TRBV5-1	TRBJ2-5	.	16	TGCGCCAGCAGCTTGGTCCTCCCGGGGGCCACGATTACCCAGTACTTC	CASSLVLPGATITQYF
.	TRBV28	TRBJ2-7	.	13	TGTGCCAGCAGTTTTAGGGGGTCGGGCGAGCAGTACTTC	CASSFRGSGEQYF
.	TRBV6-4	TRBJ1-1	.	14	TGTGCCAGCCGCAGCGAGTCAAGGAACACTGAAGCTTTCTTT	CASRSESRNTEAFF
.	TRBV19	TRBJ1-5	.	16	TGTGCCAGTAGTAGGGACCGTGCGGTGGACAATCAGCCCCAGCATTTT	CASSRDRAVDNQPQHF
.	TRBV19	TRBJ1-3	.	14	TGTGCCAGTATCGCGGGGTTCTCTGGAAACACCATATATTTT	CASIAGFSGNTIYF
.	TRBV4-1	TRBJ2-1	.	17	TGCGCCAGCAGCCAAGATCGGCTACCCAGCTCCTACAATGGGCAGTTCTTC	CASSQDRLPSSYNGQFF
.	TRBV2	TRBJ2-5	.	13	TGTGCCAGCAGTCTCAACAACCAAGAGACCCAGTACTTC	CASSLNNQETQYF
.	TRBV5-1	TRBJ2-7	.	13	TGCGCCAGCAGCGTCGGGAACCATTACGAGCAGTACTTC	CASSVGNHYEQYF
.	TRBV6-5	TRBJ1-3	.	14	TGTGCCAGCGGAGAGTTGGTCTCTGGAAACACCATATATTTT	CASGELVSGNTIYF
.	TRBV20-1	TRBJ2-7	TRBD2	16	TGCAGTGCTAGAGACGCTTCTGGGACTAGCGGGAACGAGCAGTACTTC	CSARDASGTSGNEQYF
.	TRBV7-9	TRBJ2-3	TRBD2	17	TGTGCCATCCACGGGGGGACTCAAATCGGGAGCACAGATACGCAGTATTTT	CAIHGGTQIGSTDTQYF
.	TRBV3-1	TRBJ2-1	.	18	TGTGCCAGCAGCCTCAGGGGGACTTCCTTGGGCTTCTACAATGAGCAGTTCTTC	CASSLRGTSLGFYNEQFF
.	TRBV12-3/TRBV12-4	TRBJ2-5	.	13	TGTGCCAGCAAATTGGGGGCGCAAGAGACCCAGTACTTC	CASKLGAQETQYF
.	TRBV20-1	TRBJ1-4	.	11	TGCAGTGCTGTGGAGGGTGAAAAACTGTTTTTT	CSAVEGEKLFF
.	TRBV4-1	TRBJ1-6	.	18	TGCGCCAGCAGCCAAGGGGGGAAAAGGGGCTCCTATAATTCACCCCTCCACTTT	CASSQGGKRGSYNSPLHF
.	TRBV18	TRBJ1-5	TRBD1	16	TGTGCCAGCTCATCATGGACAGGGGGCGACAATCAGCCCCAGCATTTT	CASSSWTGGDNQPQHF